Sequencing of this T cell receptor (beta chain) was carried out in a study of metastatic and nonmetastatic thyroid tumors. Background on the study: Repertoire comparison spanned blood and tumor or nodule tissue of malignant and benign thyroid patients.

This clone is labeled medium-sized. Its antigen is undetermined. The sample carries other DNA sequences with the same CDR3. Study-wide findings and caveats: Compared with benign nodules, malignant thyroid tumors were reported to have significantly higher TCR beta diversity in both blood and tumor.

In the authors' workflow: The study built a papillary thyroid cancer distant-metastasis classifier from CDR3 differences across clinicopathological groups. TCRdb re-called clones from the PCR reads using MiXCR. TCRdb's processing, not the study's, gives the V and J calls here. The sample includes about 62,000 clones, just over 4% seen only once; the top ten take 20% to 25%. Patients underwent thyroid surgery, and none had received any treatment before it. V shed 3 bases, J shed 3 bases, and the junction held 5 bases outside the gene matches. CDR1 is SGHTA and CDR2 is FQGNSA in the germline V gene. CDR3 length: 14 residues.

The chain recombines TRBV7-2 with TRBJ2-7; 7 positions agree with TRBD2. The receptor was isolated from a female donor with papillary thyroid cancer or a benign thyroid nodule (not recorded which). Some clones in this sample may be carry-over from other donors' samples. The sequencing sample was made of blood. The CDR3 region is CASSLGGGLYEQYF. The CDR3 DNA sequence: TGTGCCAGCAGCTTGGGGGGAGGGCTCTACGAGCAGTACTTC.